This T cell receptor beta chain was recorded in a study of Ad26.COV2.S vaccination and SARS-CoV-2 variants. The overall study: The donor belonged to the COV1001 Ad26.COV2.S trial arm.

The method was immunoSEQ multiplex PCR; TCRdb's version includes in-frame clones alone and lacks a portion of them. The sample consists of 250,000 to 300,000 clones, about 90% of them appearing once. Germline values: CDR1 MNHEY, CDR2 SVGAGI. With V trimmed by 6 bases and J by 4 bases, 6 bases remained unmatched. The CDR3 runs 14 residues. Treatment here: 15 to 20 received Ad26.COV2.S at low or high dose, single or two shots; roughly five received placebo; per-sample allocation not given. Each sample was drawn 63 days after the first injection (of vaccine or placebo). V and J are TRBV6-5 and TRBJ1-5, with 7 bases aligning to TRBD1. The receptor was isolated from a person aged 18 to 59 who received the Ad26.COV2.S COVID-19 vaccine or a placebo. The source material was peripheral blood, sampled in a trial of Ad26.COV2.S vaccine versus placebo. In nucleotides, the CDR3 is TGTGCCAGCAGCCGGGGGACAGAGAATCAGCCCCAGCATTTT. It specifies CASSRGTENQPQHF.